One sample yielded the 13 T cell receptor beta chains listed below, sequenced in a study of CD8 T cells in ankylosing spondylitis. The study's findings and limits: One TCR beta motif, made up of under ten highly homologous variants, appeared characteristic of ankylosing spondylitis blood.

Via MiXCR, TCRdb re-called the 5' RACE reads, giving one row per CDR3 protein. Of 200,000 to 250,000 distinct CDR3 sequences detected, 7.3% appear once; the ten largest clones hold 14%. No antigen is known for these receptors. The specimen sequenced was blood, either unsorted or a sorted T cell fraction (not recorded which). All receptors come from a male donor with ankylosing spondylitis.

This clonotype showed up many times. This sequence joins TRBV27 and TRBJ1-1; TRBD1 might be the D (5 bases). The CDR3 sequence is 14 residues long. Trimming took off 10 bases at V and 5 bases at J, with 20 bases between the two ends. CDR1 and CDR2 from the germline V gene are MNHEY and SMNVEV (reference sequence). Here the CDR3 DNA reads TGTGCCACCCATGGGCGGACACCCGGGACTGAAGCTTTCTTT. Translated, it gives CATHGRTPGTEAFF.

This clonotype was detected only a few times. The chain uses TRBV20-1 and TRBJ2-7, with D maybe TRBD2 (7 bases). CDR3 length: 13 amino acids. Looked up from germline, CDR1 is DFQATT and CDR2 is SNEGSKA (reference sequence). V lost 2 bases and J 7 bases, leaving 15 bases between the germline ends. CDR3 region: CSARPRGAGEQYF. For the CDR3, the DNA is TGCAGTGCTAGACCTCGGGGGGCGGGAGAGCAGTACTTC.

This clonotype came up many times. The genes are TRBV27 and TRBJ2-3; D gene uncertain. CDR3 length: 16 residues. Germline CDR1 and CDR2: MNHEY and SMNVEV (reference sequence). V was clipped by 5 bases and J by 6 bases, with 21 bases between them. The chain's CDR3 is CASSPIILGPPDTQYF. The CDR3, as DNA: TGTGCCAGCAGTCCCATCATTTTAGGGCCCCCCGATACGCAGTATTTT.

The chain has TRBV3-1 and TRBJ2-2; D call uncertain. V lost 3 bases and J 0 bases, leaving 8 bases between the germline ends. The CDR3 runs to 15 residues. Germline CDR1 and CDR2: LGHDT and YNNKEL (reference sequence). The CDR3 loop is CASSQQVANTGELFF. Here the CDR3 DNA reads TGTGCCAGCAGCCAGCAGGTCGCGAACACCGGGGAGCTGTTTTTT.

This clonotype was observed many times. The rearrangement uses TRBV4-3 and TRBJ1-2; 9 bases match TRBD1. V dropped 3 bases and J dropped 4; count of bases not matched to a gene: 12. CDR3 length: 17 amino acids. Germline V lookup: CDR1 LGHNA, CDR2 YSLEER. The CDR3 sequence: CASSQNTGTGNFYGYTF. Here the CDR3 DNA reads TGCGCCAGCAGCCAGAATACCGGGACAGGGAACTTCTATGGCTACACCTTC.

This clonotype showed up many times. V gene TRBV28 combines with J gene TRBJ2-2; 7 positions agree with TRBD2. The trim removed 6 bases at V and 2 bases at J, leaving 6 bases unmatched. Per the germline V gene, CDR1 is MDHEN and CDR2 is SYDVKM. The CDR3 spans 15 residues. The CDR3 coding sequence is TGTGCCAGCAGCCGACGGGGACTAAACACCGGGGAGCTGTTTTTT. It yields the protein CASSRRGLNTGELFF. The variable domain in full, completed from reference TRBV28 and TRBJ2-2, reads DVKVTQSSRYLVKRTGEKVFLECVQDMDHENMFWYRQDPGLGLRLIYFSYDVKMKEKGDIPEGYSVSREKKERFSLILESASTNQTSMYLCASSRRGLNTGELFFGEGSRLTVL.

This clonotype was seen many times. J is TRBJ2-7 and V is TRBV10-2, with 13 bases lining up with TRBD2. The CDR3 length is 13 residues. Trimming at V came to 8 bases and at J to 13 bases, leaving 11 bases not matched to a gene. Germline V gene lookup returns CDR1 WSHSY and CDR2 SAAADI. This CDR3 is CASAAGLAGACYF. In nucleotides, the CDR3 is TGCGCCAGCGCGGCCGGACTAGCGGGAGCGTGTTACTTC.

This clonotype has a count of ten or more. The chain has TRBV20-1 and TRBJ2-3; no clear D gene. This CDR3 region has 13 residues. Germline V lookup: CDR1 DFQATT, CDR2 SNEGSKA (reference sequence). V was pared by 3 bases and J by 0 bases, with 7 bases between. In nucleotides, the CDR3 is TGCAGTGCTAGGCAGCTTAGCACAGATACGCAGTATTTT. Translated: CSARQLSTDTQYF.

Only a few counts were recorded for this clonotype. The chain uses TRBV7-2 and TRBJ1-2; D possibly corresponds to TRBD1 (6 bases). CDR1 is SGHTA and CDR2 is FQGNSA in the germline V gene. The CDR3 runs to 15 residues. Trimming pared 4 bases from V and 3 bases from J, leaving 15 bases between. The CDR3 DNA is TGTGCCAGCAGCTCCCCGACAGGTTTGGACTATGGCTACACCTTC. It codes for CASSSPTGLDYGYTF. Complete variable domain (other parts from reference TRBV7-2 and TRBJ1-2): GAGVSQSPSNKVTEKGKDVELRCDPISGHTALYWYRQSLGQGLEFLIYFQGNSAPDKSGLPSDRFSAERTGGSVSTLTIQRTQQEDSAVYLCASSSPTGLDYGYTFGSGTRLTVV.

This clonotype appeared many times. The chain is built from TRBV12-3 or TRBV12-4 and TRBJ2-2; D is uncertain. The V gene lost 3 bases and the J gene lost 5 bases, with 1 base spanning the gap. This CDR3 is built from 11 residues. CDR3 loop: CASSFTGELFF. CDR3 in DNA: TGTGCCAGCAGTTTTACCGGGGAGCTGTTTTTT.

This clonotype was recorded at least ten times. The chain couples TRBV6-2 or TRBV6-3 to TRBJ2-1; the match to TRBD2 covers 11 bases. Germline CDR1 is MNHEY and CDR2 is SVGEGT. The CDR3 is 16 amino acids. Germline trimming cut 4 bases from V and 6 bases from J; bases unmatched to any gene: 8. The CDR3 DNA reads TGTGCCAGCAGTTCCCTAAGACTAGCGGGAATCAATGAGCAGTTCTTC. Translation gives CASSSLRLAGINEQFF.

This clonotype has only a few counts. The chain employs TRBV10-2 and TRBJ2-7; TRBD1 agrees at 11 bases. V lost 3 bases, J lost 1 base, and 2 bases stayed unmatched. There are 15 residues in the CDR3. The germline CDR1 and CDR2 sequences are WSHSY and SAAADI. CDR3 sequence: CASSEGQGASYEQYF. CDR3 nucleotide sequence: TGCGCCAGCAGTGAAGGACAGGGGGCTTCCTACGAGCAGTACTTC.

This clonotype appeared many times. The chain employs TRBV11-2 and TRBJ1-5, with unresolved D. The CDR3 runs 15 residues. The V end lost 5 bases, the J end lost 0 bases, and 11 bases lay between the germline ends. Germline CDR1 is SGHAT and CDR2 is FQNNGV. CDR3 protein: CASSPAIDSNQPQHF. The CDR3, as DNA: TGTGCCAGCAGCCCAGCGATCGATAGCAATCAGCCCCAGCATTTT.